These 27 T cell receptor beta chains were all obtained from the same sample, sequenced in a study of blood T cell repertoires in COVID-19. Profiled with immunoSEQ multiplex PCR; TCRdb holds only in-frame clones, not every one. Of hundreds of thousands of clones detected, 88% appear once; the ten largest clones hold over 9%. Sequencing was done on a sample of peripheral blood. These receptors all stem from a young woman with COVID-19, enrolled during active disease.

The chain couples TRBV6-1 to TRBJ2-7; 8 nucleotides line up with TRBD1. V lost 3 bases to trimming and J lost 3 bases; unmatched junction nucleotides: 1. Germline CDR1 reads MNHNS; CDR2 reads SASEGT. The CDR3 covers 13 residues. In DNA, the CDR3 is TGTGCCAGCAGTGAGGACAGGGTCTACGAGCAGTACTTC. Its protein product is CASSEDRVYEQYF.

CDR3: CSVGRGTGGNEQYF. The CDR3 DNA is TGCAGCGTTGGGAGGGGGACAGGGGGTAACGAGCAGTACTTC. The gene calls are TRBV29-1 and TRBJ2-7, with 11 bases matching TRBD1. Germline CDR1 is SQVTM and CDR2 is ANQGSEA. The CDR3 is 14 amino acids. Trimming removed 4 bases from V and 5 bases from J; junction bases left unmatched: 7.

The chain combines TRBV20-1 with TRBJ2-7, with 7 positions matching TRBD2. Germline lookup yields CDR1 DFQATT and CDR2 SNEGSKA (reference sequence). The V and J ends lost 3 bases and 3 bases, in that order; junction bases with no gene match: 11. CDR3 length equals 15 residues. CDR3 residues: CSASVPRLAGYEQYF. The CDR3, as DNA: TGCAGTGCTAGTGTCCCCCGTTTAGCGGGCTACGAGCAGTACTTC.

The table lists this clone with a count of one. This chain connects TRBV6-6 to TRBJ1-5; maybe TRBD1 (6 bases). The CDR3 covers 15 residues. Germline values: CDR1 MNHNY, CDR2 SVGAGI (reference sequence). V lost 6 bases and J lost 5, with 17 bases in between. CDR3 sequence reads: CASRGQMRIDQPQHF. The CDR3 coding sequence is TGTGCCAGCAGGGGACAAATGAGGATAGATCAGCCCCAGCATTTT.

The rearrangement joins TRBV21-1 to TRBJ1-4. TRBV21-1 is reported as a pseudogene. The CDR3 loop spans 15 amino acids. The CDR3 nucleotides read TGTGCCAGCACGGAGCGTCCCCCGAGATCTGAAAAACTGTTTTTT. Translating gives CASTERPPRSEKLFF.

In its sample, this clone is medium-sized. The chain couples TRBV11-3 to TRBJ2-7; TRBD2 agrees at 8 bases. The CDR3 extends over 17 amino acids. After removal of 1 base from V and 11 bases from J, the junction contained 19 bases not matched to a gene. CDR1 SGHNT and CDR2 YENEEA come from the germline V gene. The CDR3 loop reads CASSLVACGGPPELEYF. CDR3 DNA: TGTGCCAGCAGCTTAGTTGCTTGCGGGGGGCCTCCGGAGTTGGAGTACTTC.

In DNA form, the CDR3 reads TGTGCCTGGAGTGTGAGCGGGATCACAGATACGCAGTATTTT. Translated: CAWSVSGITDTQYF. The J gene is TRBJ2-3, the V gene TRBV30, with 7 bases fitting TRBD2. The CDR3 covers 14 residues. Germline lookup yields CDR1 GTSNPN and CDR2 SVGIG (reference sequence). The trim removed 0 bases at V and 2 bases at J, leaving 2 bases unmatched.

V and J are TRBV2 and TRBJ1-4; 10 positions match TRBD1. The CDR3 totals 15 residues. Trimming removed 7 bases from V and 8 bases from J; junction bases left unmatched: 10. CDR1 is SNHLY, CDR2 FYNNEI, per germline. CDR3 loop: CASTQLGTGEEKLFF. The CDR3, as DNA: TGTGCCAGCACCCAACTAGGGACAGGGGAAGAAAAACTGTTTTTT.

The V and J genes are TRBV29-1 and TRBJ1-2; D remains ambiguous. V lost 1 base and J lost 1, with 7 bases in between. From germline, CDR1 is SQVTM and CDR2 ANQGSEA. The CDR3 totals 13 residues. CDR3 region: CSVEGGINYGYTF. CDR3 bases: TGCAGCGTTGAAGGAGGGATTAACTATGGCTACACCTTC.

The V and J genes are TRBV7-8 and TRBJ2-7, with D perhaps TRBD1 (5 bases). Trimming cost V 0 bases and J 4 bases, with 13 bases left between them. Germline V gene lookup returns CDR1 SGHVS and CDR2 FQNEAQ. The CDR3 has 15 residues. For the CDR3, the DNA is TGTGCCAGCAGCTTAGCGGCAGGGAACCATTACGAGCAGTACTTC. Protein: CASSLAAGNHYEQYF.

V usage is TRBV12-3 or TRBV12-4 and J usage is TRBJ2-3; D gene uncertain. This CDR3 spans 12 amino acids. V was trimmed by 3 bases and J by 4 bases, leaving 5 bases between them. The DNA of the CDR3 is TGTGCCAGCAGTTTTAGTGCAGATACGCAGTATTTT. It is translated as CASSFSADTQYF.

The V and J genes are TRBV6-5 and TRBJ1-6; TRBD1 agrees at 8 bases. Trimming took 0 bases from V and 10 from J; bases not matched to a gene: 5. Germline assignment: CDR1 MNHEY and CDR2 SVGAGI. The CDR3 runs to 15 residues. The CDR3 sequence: CASSYSRDRRSPLHF. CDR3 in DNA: TGTGCCAGCAGTTACTCGAGGGACAGGAGGTCACCCCTCCACTTT.

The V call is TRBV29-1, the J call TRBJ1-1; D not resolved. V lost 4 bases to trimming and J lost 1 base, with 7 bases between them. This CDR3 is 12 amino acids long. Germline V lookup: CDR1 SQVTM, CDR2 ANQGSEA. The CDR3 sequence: CSVVSSNTEAFF. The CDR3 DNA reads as TGCAGCGTTGTGAGTTCGAACACTGAAGCTTTCTTT.

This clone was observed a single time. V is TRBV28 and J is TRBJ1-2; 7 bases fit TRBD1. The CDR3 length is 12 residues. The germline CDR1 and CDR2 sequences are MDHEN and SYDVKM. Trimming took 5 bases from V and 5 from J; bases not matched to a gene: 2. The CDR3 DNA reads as TGTGCCAGCAGTCAACAGGGGTATGGCTACACCTTC. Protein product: CASSQQGYGYTF.

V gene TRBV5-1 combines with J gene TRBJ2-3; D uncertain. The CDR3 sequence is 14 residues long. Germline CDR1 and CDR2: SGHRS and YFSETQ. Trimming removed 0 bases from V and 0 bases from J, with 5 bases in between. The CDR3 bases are TGCGCCAGCAGCTTGGGGGCTAGCACAGATACGCAGTATTTT. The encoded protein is CASSLGASTDTQYF.

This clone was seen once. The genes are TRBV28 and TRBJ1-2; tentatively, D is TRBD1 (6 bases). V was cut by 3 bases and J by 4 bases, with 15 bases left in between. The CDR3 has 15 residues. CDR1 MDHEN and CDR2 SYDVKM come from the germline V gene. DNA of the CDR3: TGTGCCAGCAGTTTCGGGGGGGCAGGGAGCTATGGCTACACCTTC. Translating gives CASSFGGAGSYGYTF.

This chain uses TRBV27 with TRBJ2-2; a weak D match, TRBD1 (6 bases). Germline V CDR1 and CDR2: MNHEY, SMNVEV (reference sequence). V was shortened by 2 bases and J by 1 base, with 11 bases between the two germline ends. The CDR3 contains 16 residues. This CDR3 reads CASSLGQGRNTGELFF. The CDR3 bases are TGTGCCAGCAGTTTAGGGCAGGGGAGGAACACCGGGGAGCTGTTTTTT.

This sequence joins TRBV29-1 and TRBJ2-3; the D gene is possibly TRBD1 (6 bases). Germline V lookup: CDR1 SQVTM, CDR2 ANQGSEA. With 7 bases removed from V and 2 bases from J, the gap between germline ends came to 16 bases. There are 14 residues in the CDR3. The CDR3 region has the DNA TGCAGCGCTAGAGAGGGACAAGCCACAGATACGCAGTATTTT. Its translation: CSAREGQATDTQYF.

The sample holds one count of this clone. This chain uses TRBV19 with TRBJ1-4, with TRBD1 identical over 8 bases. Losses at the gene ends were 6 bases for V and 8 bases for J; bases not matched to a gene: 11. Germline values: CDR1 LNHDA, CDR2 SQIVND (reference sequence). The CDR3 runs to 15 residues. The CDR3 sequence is CASSRWTGSSEKLFF. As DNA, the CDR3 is TGTGCCAGTAGCCGTTGGACAGGGTCGTCGGAAAAACTGTTTTTT.

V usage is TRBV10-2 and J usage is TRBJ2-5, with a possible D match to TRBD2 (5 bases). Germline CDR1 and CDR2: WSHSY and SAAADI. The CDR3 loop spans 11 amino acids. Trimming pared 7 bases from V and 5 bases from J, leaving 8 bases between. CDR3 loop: CASTPGETQYF. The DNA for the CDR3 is TGCGCCAGCACCCCGGGGGAGACCCAGTACTTC.

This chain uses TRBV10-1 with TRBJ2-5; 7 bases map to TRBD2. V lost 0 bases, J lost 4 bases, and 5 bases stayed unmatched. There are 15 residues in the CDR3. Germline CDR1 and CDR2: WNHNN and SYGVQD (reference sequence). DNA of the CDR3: TGCGCCAGCAGTGAGTCGTGGGGGAGGGCAGAGACCCAGTACTTC. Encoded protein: CASSESWGRAETQYF.

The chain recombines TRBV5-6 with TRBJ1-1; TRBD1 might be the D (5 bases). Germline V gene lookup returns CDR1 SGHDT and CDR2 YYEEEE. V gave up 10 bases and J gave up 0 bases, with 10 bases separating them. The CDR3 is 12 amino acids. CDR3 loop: CAWGRLNTEAFF. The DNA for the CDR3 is TGTGCCTGGGGCCGGCTGAACACTGAAGCTTTCTTT.

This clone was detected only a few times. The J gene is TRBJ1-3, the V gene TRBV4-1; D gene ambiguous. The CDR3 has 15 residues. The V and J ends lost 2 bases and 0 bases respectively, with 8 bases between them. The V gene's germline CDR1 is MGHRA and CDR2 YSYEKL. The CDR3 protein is CASSQSESSGNTIYF. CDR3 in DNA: TGCGCCAGCAGCCAAAGCGAATCCTCTGGAAACACCATATATTTT.

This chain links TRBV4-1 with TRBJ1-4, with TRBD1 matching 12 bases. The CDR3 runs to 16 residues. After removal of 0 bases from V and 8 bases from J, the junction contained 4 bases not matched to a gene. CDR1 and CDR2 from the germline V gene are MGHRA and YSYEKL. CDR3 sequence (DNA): TGCGCCAGCAGCCAAGATGGGACAGGGGGCTTAGAAAAACTGTTTTTT. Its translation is CASSQDGTGGLEKLFF.

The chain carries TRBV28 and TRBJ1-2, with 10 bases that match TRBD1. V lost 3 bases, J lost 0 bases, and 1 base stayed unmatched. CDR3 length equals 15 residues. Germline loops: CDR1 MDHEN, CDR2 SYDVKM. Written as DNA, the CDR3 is TGTGCCAGCAGTTTGGGGACAGGGGCTAACTATGGCTACACCTTC. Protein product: CASSLGTGANYGYTF.

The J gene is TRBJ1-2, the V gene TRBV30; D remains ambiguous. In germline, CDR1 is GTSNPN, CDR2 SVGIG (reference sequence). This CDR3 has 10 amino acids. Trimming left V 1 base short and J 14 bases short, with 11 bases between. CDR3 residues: CAWSGTTCTF. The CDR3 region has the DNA TGTGCCTGGAGTGGTACAACCTGTACCTTC.

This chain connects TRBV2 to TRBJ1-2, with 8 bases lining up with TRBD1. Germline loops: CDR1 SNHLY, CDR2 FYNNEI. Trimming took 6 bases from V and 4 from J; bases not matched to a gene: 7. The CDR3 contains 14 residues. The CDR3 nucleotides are TGTGCCAGCAGACCCCAGGGGGCCGTCTATGGCTACACCTTC. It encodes CASRPQGAVYGYTF. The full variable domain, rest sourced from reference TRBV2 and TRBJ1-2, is EPEVTQTPSHQVTQMGQEVILRCVPISNHLYFYWYRQILGQKVEFLVSFYNNEISEKSEIFDDQFSVERPDGSNFTLKIRSTKLEDSAMYFCASRPQGAVYGYTFGSGTRLTVV.